Below, 29 T cell receptor beta chains from the same sample are listed, as sequenced in a study of T cells in Graves' hyperthyroidism and ophthalmopathy. RNA transcripts were the template for amplifying TCR beta CDR3 regions. Initially, a first-round RT-PCR of the TCR CDR3 employed the HTBI primer set. Via MiXCR, TCRdb re-called the multiplex PCR reads, giving one row per CDR3 protein. The repertoire has around 600,000 distinct CDR3 sequences, more than 12% of them found once; the top ten carry roughly an eighth. Sequencing used blood. Receptor source: a woman between 45 and 60 years old with Graves' ophthalmopathy.

This clonotype was detected only a few times. V gene TRBV20-1 combines with J gene TRBJ1-2; D is unresolved. Trimming took 6 bases from V and 5 from J, leaving 22 bases between them. The CDR3 is 15 amino acids. From germline, CDR1 is DFQATT and CDR2 SNEGSKA (reference sequence). CDR3 loop: CSAKEVRPDLYGYTF. In DNA form, the CDR3 reads TGCAGTGCCAAAGAGGTCCGTCCAGACCTTTATGGCTACACCTTC.

Ten or more counts support this clonotype. The V call is TRBV20-1, the J call TRBJ2-1; 8 nucleotides match TRBD2. Germline CDR1 is DFQATT and CDR2 is SNEGSKA (reference sequence). The CDR3 extends over 15 amino acids. With V trimmed by 0 bases and J by 8 bases, 9 bases remained unmatched. CDR3: CSAREFGRGGYEQFF. The CDR3 DNA follows: TGCAGTGCTAGAGAGTTCGGGAGGGGAGGTTATGAGCAGTTCTTC.

This clonotype appeared many times. V usage is TRBV28 and J usage is TRBJ2-7; TRBD2 matches 10 bases. The junction had 8 bases not matched to a gene; V was cut back by 6 bases and J by 3 bases. CDR3 length: 15 residues. Germline CDR1 is MDHEN and CDR2 is SYDVKM. In nucleotides, the CDR3 is TGTGCCAGCAGCCGGACTAGCGGTATTATCTACGAGCAGTACTTC. Protein product: CASSRTSGIIYEQYF.

This clonotype was counted many times. The chain carries TRBV20-1 and TRBJ2-7; D remains ambiguous. Germline-derived CDR1 and CDR2 are DFQATT and SNEGSKA (reference sequence). This CDR3 is 11 amino acids long. Trimming removed 1 base at V and 3 bases at J, with 4 bases between. The CDR3 DNA sequence: TGCAGTGCTAGAGGAGGCTACGAGCAGTACTTC. It is translated as CSARGGYEQYF.

At least ten counts were recorded for this clonotype. The chain has TRBV5-1 and TRBJ2-2; D is unresolved. Trimming took off 0 bases at V and 1 base at J, with 10 bases between the two ends. Germline CDR1 reads SGHRS; CDR2 reads YFSETQ. CDR3 size: 16 residues. CDR3 amino acids: CASSLVGPQNTGELFF. The CDR3 DNA follows: TGCGCCAGCAGCTTGGTTGGCCCACAGAACACCGGGGAGCTGTTTTTT.

In its sample, this clonotype was seen many times. The chain is built from TRBV28 and TRBJ2-7; D remains ambiguous. V gave up 5 bases and J gave up 2 bases, with 10 bases separating them. The germline gives CDR1 MDHEN, CDR2 SYDVKM. The length of the CDR3 is 13 residues. The CDR3 bases are TGTGCCAGCAGTACCCCGCCGACCTACGAGCAGTACTTC. This encodes CASSTPPTYEQYF.

In DNA, the CDR3 is TGTGCCAGTAGTATGGGGGACAGATACACCGGGGAGCTGTTTTTT. It is translated as CASSMGDRYTGELFF. The chain recombines TRBV19 with TRBJ2-2; 7 positions agree with TRBD1. The CDR3 runs to 15 residues. CDR1 and CDR2 from the germline V gene are LNHDA and SQIVND (reference sequence). Unmatched junction bases numbered 4, after V lost 3 bases and J lost 3 bases. Full variable domain (outside the CDR3, taken from reference TRBV19 and TRBJ2-2): DGGITQSPKYLFRKEGQNVTLSCEQNLNHDAMYWYRQDPGQGLRLIYYSQIVNDFQKGDIAEGYSVSREKKESFPLTVTSAQKNPTAFYLCASSMGDRYTGELFFGEGSRLTVL.

Remarks on this clonotype: A single base separates this from a much larger clone, so it may be a read error. This chain connects TRBV12-3 or TRBV12-4 to TRBJ2-7, with D unclear. The CDR3 runs 13 residues. The CDR3 sequence: CASSSTSRGERYF. The CDR3 region has the DNA TGTGCCAGCAGTTCCACCAGTAGAGGCGAGCGGTACTTC.

The chain combines TRBV6-1 with TRBJ2-1, with no clear D. CDR3 size: 11 residues. Trimming took 4 bases from V and 8 from J, leaving 6 bases between them. Germline CDR1 and CDR2: MNHNS and SASEGT. CDR3: CASSASDEQFF. In DNA, the CDR3 is TGTGCCAGCAGTGCGAGCGATGAGCAGTTCTTC.

At least ten counts were recorded for this clonotype. The rearrangement joins TRBV6-2 or TRBV6-3 to TRBJ2-7; possibly TRBD1 for D (6 bases). V gave up 7 bases and J gave up 0 bases, with 16 bases separating them. The V gene's germline CDR1 is MNHEY and CDR2 SVGEGT. The CDR3 consists of 15 residues. CDR3 sequence reads: CASIPGAGASYEQYF. CDR3 coding DNA: TGTGCCAGCATCCCTGGGGCAGGGGCCTCCTACGAGCAGTACTTC.

The sample holds many counts of this clonotype. This sequence joins TRBV3-1 and TRBJ2-7, with 9 bases identical to TRBD1. The CDR3 sequence is 16 residues long. J was trimmed by 0 bases and V by 3 bases; bases with no gene match: 6. Germline assignment: CDR1 LGHDT and CDR2 YNNKEL (reference sequence). The CDR3 here is CASSQRDRDGSYEQYF. In DNA, the CDR3 is TGTGCCAGCAGCCAGAGGGACAGGGACGGCTCCTACGAGCAGTACTTC.

The V and J genes are TRBV28 and TRBJ1-4; the D is unclear. Looked up from germline, CDR1 is MDHEN and CDR2 is SYDVKM. The CDR3 has 13 residues. V lost 7 bases to trimming and J lost 8 bases, with 14 bases between them. CDR3: CASTSDSREKLFF. DNA of the CDR3: TGTGCCAGCACGTCGGACTCGCGGGAAAAACTGTTTTTT.

This clonotype has ten or more counts. The rearrangement uses TRBV18 and TRBJ2-7, with D tentatively TRBD1 (6 bases). The germline V gene encodes CDR1 KGHSH and CDR2 LQKENI. The CDR3 has 14 amino acids. Trimming stripped 5 bases from V and 6 bases from J, with 17 bases between. The CDR3 sequence is CASSAPGETGEQYF. CDR3 DNA sequence: TGTGCCAGCTCAGCCCCAGGGGAAACGGGCGAGCAGTACTTC.

In its sample, this clonotype was seen a few times. The chain joins TRBV15 to TRBJ1-3; no clear D gene. With 0 bases removed from V and 0 bases from J, the gap between germline ends came to 6 bases. CDR1 is LNHNV, CDR2 YYDKDF, per germline (reference sequence). CDR3 length equals 15 residues. CDR3 sequence: CATSREGYSGNTIYF. The DNA of the CDR3 is TGTGCCACCAGCAGAGAAGGGTACTCTGGAAACACCATATATTTT.

This clonotype occurred a few times. The rearrangement links TRBV9 to TRBJ1-2; 8 bases match TRBD1. The CDR3 loop spans 13 amino acids. Trimming removed 7 bases from V and 4 bases from J; junction bases left unmatched: 6. Germline V lookup: CDR1 SGDLS, CDR2 YYNGEE. The CDR3 DNA reads TGTGCCAGCGGCTCAGGGGGCCGCTATGGCTACACCTTC. Its protein product is CASGSGGRYGYTF.

The chain has TRBV20-1 and TRBJ2-3; 7 bases align to TRBD2. The V segment lost 2 bases and the J segment 3 bases; nucleotides outside the gene matches: 2. This CDR3 spans 13 amino acids. Germline V lookup: CDR1 DFQATT, CDR2 SNEGSKA (reference sequence). CDR3 sequence: CSARLADTDTQYF. The CDR3, as DNA: TGCAGTGCTAGACTAGCGGATACAGATACGCAGTATTTT.

The chain couples TRBV20-1 to TRBJ2-7, with unresolved D. V shed 3 bases and J shed 7 bases, with 7 bases lying between them. This CDR3 has 10 amino acids. Germline-derived CDR1 and CDR2 are DFQATT and SNEGSKA (reference sequence). The CDR3 DNA follows: TGCAGTGCTAGTAGGTATGAGCAGTACTTC. Translating gives CSASRYEQYF.

This clonotype was counted ten times or more. The chain combines TRBV7-2 with TRBJ1-2; weak D call: TRBD1 (6 bases). CDR1 SGHTA and CDR2 FQGNSA come from the germline V gene. V was pared by 5 bases and J by 1 base, with 8 bases between. This CDR3 comprises 13 residues. The CDR3 here is CASSVQGNYGYTF. CDR3 sequence (DNA): TGTGCCAGCAGCGTACAGGGTAACTATGGCTACACCTTC.

There are a few counts of this clonotype. A read error may be the cause here, since a much bigger clone is one base away. This chain links TRBV2 with TRBJ2-7; 12 positions agree with TRBD2. The CDR3 runs to 16 residues. The J segment lost 4 bases and the V segment lost 4 bases, leaving 8 bases of the junction unmatched. Germline V lookup: CDR1 SNHLY, CDR2 FYNNEI. The CDR3 protein is CASSGGTGTSGYEQYF. The CDR3, as DNA: TGTGCCAGCAGTGGGGGAACCGGGACTAGCGGGTACGAGCAGTACTTC.

This clonotype was seen many times. The rearrangement links TRBV18 to TRBJ2-7; D gene ambiguous. Per germline, CDR1 KGHSH and CDR2 LQKENI. V was shortened by 3 bases and J by 7 bases, with 19 bases between the two germline ends. The CDR3 is 15 residues long. As DNA, the CDR3 is TGTGCCAGCTCACCGACGGGTCCAAGGCATGGAGAGCAGTACTTC. It codes for CASSPTGPRHGEQYF.

The chain uses TRBV11-3 and TRBJ2-5; 10 nucleotides line up with TRBD2. The germline gives CDR1 SGHNT, CDR2 YENEEA. The CDR3 covers 16 residues. V was pared by 5 bases and J by 0 bases, with 6 bases of the junction left unmatched. CDR3 DNA sequence: TGTGCCAGCAGCGCTCTAGCGGGAGATAACCAAGAGACCCAGTACTTC. Its protein product is CASSALAGDNQETQYF.

This clonotype was found many times. The genes are TRBV2 and TRBJ1-4, with D perhaps matching TRBD1 (6 bases). With 8 bases removed from V and 6 bases from J, the gap between germline ends came to 10 bases. The CDR3 has 12 residues. In germline, CDR1 is SNHLY, CDR2 FYNNEI. In nucleotides, the CDR3 is TGTGCCAGCGTTGGGGGGCATGAAAAACTGTTTTTT. Translated: CASVGGHEKLFF.

V usage is TRBV12-5 and J usage is TRBJ2-1, with 10 nucleotides matching TRBD2. Trimming removed 0 bases from V and 6 bases from J; junction bases left unmatched: 11. This CDR3 has 18 amino acids. The germline V gene encodes CDR1 LGHNT and CDR2 FRNRAP. The CDR3 nucleotides read TGTGCTAGTGGTTTGGTAGGGACAGCGGGAGGGCGTATCAATGAGCAGTTCTTC. Amino acids: CASGLVGTAGGRINEQFF.

This clonotype occurred many times. The chain joins TRBV7-6 to TRBJ1-6, with no clear D. V lost 5 bases and J lost 7, with 12 bases in between. The CDR3 spans 14 residues. Germline lookup yields CDR1 SGHVS and CDR2 FNYEAQ. The CDR3 nucleotides read TGTGCCAGCAGCACGAGAACGGGGAATTCACCCCTCCACTTT. This codes for CASSTRTGNSPLHF.

This clonotype was recorded a few times. The V call is TRBV12-5, the J call TRBJ1-5; D possibly corresponds to TRBD1 (6 bases). The CDR3 is 18 amino acids. The V and J ends lost 0 bases and 0 bases respectively, with 15 bases between them. In germline, CDR1 is LGHNT, CDR2 FRNRAP. The CDR3 region has the DNA TGTGCTAGTGGTTTGGTACAGGGAGGAATTTATAGCAATCAGCCCCAGCATTTT. It specifies CASGLVQGGIYSNQPQHF.

The genes are TRBV27 and TRBJ2-7; a weak D match, TRBD1 (6 bases). The CDR3 runs 16 residues. Trimming took off 0 bases at V and 0 bases at J, with 12 bases between the two ends. The germline gives CDR1 MNHEY, CDR2 SMNVEV (reference sequence). CDR3 protein: CASSLSGQGTSYEQYF. DNA for the CDR3: TGTGCCAGCAGTTTATCGGGGCAGGGGACCTCCTACGAGCAGTACTTC.

This chain joins TRBV7-6 and TRBJ2-7; D unresolved. V lost 5 bases and J lost 0, with 17 bases in between. Germline V lookup: CDR1 SGHVS, CDR2 FNYEAQ. The CDR3 consists of 16 residues. The CDR3 loop is CASSVRPDHSSYEQYF. The DNA for the CDR3 is TGTGCCAGCAGCGTCAGGCCGGACCATAGCTCCTACGAGCAGTACTTC. The whole variable domain, filled in from reference TRBV7-6 and TRBJ2-7, reads GAGVSQSPRYKVTKRGQDVALRCDPISGHVSLYWYRQALGQGPEFLTYFNYEAQQDKSGLPNDRFSAERPEGSISTLTIQRTEQRDSAMYRCASSVRPDHSSYEQYFGPGTRLTVT.

Many counts were recorded for this clonotype. The genes are TRBV30 and TRBJ1-5; D remains unclear. V was pared by 7 bases and J by 9 bases, with 22 bases between. The CDR3 contains 14 residues. Per germline, CDR1 GTSNPN and CDR2 SVGIG (reference sequence). The CDR3 nucleotides are TGTGCCTACCGATCCGAAGGACTTTCTGGGCCCCAGCATTTT. This codes for CAYRSEGLSGPQHF.

The chain is built from TRBV5-8 and TRBJ1-2, with no clear D. Germline V gene sequence: CDR1 SGHTS, CDR2 YDEGEE. V was cut by 4 bases and J by 7 bases, with 11 bases left in between. The length of the CDR3 is 12 residues. The CDR3 region has the DNA TGTGCCAGCAGCGAGCAGGATTTTGGCTACACCTTC. This translates into CASSEQDFGYTF.